This TCR beta chain emerged from a study of Tregs in tolerant kidney transplant recipients. As for the study in general: Related graft donors supplied nonmyeloablative bone marrow transplants, and mixed chimerism was transient.

Concerning this clone itself: Its antigen is undetermined.

Repertoires were generated with immunoSEQ multiplex PCR, while TCRdb's copy carries only in-frame clones and drops some. The table lists about 94,000 clones, roughly 93% of them singletons, with 0.46% in the top ten. Study findings and constraints: Tregs expanded with activated donor B cells seemed most donor-specific. Validation in larger populations is needed because few patients were studied.

The germline gives CDR1 SGHRS, CDR2 YFSETQ. CDR3 length: 15 residues. V trimming: 4 bases; J trimming: 5 bases; junction bases outside the gene matches: 8. Unstimulated regulatory T cells (CD4+CD25+CD127-), CD4+CD25- non-regulatory cells, CD4 and CD8 cells were FACS-sorted from thawed PBMCs. The chain links TRBV5-1 to TRBJ2-1, with 8 nucleotides matching TRBD1. This TCR was recovered from a human donor who received a combined kidney and bone marrow transplant. This material consisted of CD4+ T cells from blood, taken before the transplant. The CDR3 loop reads CASSEQDRENNEQFF. The CDR3 DNA sequence: TGCGCCAGCAGCGAACAGGACAGGGAGAACAATGAGCAGTTCTTC. The complete variable domain, with remaining parts taken from reference TRBV5-1 and TRBJ2-1, reads KAGVTQTPRYLIKTRGQQVTLSCSPISGHRSVSWYQQTPGQGLQFLFEYFSETQRNKGNFPGRFSGRQFSNSRSEMNVSTLELGDSALYLCASSEQDRENNEQFFGPGTRLTVL.